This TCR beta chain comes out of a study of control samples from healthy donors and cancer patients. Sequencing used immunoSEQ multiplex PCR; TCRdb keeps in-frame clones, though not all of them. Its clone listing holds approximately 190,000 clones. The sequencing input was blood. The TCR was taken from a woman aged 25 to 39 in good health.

CDR3 loop: CASSVGEGGVNQPQHF. CDR3 coding DNA: TGTGCCAGCAGCGTAGGCGAGGGGGGGGTCAATCAGCCCCAGCATTTT. The chain is built from TRBV9 and TRBJ1-5; maybe TRBD1 (6 bases). V was clipped by 0 bases and J by 3 bases, with 13 bases between them. The CDR3 consists of 16 residues. CDR1 SGDLS and CDR2 YYNGEE come from the germline V gene.